This is a list of T cell receptor beta chains from one sample in a study of tumor-infiltrating lymphocytes in oesophageal squamous cell carcinoma. TCRdb re-called the PCR reads with MiXCR, one entry per CDR3 protein. The sample shows approximately 14,000 distinct CDR3 sequences, approximately 50% of them seen only once. Material: esophageal tumor tissue. The receptors come from a male donor with esophageal squamous cell carcinoma. Both conserved end residues are trimmed from each CDR3.

cdr3_length v_call cdr3_aa
13 TRBV7-8 ASSHRIASNTEAF
14 TRBV7-2 ASSDLAGGRRETQY
15 TRBV6-1 ASSEGDGLAGGYEQY
15 TRBV7-2 ASSLVGAGGPMDTQY
12 TRBV19 ASSRKGADNEQF
12 TRBV28 ATTTLRGSYEQY
12 TRBV6-1 ASRAGPYNSPLH
13 TRBV7-3 ASSLSDVGGYEQY
13 TRBV5-6 ASSSGLAGTDTQY
15 TRBV5-1 ASSSSMGSGLFTEAF
13 TRBV5-1 ASSQGLAGVDTQY
11 TRBV7-2 ASSPTGVETQY
13 TRBV5-4 ASSLIGRESDTQY
13 TRBV7-4 ASSLAEGAGSPLH
13 TRBV7-9 ASRKVGGLPGELF
10 TRBV7-2 ASSRVRETQY
20 TRBV7-2 ASSLVGYGGAGEFRSYNEQF
12 TRBV7-3 ASSPGLSTDTQY
9 TRBV14 ASSLGYEQY
13 TRBV7-2 ASSKRDMGSYEQY
16 TRBV6-6 ASSYSIPSAGGPDTQY
13 TRBV7-2 ASSLDANPYNEQF
13 TRBV28 ASSRDRGVNTEAF
13 TRBV6-5 ASSYSRTGSKEQY
13 TRBV11-2 ASSSVRDFTDTQY
11 TRBV7-3 ASSLSASSEQY
15 TRBV6-6 ASRGAGTSSPDREQY
13 TRBV14 ASTPTYRLTYEQY
14 TRBV11-3 ASSPYSGGAYNEQF
13 TRBV6-1 ASSELEDRGPEQY
11 TRBV6-1 ASSAFGSYEQY
14 TRBV11-2 ASSLGFASGSYEQY
10 TRBV7-6 ASRVDYYGYT
12 TRBV7-9 ASSLDLWDSEQF
10 TRBV7-2 ASSFAGGVAF
11 TRBV6-1 ASVYSGANVLT
12 TRBV10-3 AIHRTGEDNEQF
13 TRBV7-2 ASSLVSGSGNEQF
10 TRBV6-1 ASSAPGLAYY
13 TRBV7-2 ASSARLDSNQPQH
12 TRBV7-6 ASSLGQGKDTQY